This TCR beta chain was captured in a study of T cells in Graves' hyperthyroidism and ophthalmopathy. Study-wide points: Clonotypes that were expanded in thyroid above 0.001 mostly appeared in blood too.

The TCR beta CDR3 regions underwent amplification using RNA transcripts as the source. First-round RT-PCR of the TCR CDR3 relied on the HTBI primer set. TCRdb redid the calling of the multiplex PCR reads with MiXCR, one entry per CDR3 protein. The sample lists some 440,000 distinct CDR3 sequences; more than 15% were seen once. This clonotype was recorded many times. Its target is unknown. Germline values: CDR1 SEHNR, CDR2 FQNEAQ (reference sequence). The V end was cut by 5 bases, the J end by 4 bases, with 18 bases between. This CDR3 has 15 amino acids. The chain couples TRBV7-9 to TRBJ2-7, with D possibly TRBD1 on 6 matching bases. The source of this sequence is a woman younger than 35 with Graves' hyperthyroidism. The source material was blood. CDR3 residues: CASSQGPQGVYEQYF. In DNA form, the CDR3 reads TGTGCCAGCAGCCAGGGGCCGCAGGGCGTTTACGAGCAGTACTTC. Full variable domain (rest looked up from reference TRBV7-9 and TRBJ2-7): DTGVSQNPRHKITKRGQNVTFRCDPISEHNRLYWYRQTLGQGPEFLTYFQNEAQLEKSRLLSDRFSAERPKGSFSTLEIQRTEQGDSAMYLCASSQGPQGVYEQYFGPGTRLTVT.